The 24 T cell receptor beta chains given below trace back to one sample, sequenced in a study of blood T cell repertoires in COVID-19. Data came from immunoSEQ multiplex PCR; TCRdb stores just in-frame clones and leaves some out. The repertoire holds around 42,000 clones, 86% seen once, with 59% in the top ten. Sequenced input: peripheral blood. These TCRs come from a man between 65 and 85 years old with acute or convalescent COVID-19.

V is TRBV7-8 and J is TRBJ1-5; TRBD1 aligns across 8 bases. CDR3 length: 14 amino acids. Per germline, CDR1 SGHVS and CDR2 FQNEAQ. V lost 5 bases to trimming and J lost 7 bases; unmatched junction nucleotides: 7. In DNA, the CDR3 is TGTGCCAGCAGCCGGAACAGGGGGGAGCAGCCCCAGCATTTT. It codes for CASSRNRGEQPQHF. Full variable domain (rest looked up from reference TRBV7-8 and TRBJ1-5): GAGVSQSPRYKVAKRGQDVALRCDPISGHVSLFWYQQALGQGPEFLTYFQNEAQLDKSGLPSDRFFAERPEGSVSTLKIQRTQQEDSAVYLCASSRNRGEQPQHFGDGTRLSIL.

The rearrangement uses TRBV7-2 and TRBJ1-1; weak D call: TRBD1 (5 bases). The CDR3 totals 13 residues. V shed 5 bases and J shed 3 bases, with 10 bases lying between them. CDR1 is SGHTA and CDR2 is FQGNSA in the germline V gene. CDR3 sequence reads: CASSPRGDTEAFF. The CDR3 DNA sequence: TGTGCCAGCAGCCCCCGGGGGGACACTGAAGCTTTCTTT. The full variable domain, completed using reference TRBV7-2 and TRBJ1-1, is GAGVSQSPSNKVTEKGKDVELRCDPISGHTALYWYRQSLGQGLEFLIYFQGNSAPDKSGLPSDRFSAERTGGSVSTLTIQRTQQEDSAVYLCASSPRGDTEAFFGQGTRLTVV.

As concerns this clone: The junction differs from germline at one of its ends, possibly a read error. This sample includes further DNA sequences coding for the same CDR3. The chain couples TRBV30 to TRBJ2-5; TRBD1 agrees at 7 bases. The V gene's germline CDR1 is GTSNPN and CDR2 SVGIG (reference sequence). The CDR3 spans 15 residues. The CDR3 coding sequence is TGTGCCTGGTTCCTTAGTTCCAGGGGGAAAGAGACCCAATACTTC. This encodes CAWFLSSRGKETQYF.

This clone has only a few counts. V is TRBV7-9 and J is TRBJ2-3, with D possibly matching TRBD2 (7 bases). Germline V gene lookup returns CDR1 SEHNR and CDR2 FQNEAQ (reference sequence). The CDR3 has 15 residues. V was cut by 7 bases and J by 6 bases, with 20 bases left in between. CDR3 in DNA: TGTGCCAGCACTCCTATTAGGGGGGGTATTGATACGCAGTATTTT. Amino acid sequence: CASTPIRGGIDTQYF.

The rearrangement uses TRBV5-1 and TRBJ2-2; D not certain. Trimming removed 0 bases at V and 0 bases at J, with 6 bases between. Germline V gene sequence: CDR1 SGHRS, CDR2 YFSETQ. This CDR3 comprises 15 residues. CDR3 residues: CASSLDSTNTGELFF. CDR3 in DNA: TGCGCCAGCAGCTTGGATTCTACGAACACCGGGGAGCTGTTTTTT. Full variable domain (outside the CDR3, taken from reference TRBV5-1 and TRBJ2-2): KAGVTQTPRYLIKTRGQQVTLSCSPISGHRSVSWYQQTPGQGLQFLFEYFSETQRNKGNFPGRFSGRQFSNSRSEMNVSTLELGDSALYLCASSLDSTNTGELFFGEGSRLTVL.

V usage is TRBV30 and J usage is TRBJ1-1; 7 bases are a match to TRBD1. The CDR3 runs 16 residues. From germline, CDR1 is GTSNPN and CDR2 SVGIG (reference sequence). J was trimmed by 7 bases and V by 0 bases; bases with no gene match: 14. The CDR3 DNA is TGTGCCTGGAGTGTACCTCGGACAGGCCCACGAGGTGAAGCTTTCTTT. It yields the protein CAWSVPRTGPRGEAFF.

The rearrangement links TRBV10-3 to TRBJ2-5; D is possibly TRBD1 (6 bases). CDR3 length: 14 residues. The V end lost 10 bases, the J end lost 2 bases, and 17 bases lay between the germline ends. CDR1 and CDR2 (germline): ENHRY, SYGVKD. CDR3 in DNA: TGTGCCACGACCCCCAGGGGCGGACAAGAGACCCAGTACTTC. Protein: CATTPRGGQETQYF.

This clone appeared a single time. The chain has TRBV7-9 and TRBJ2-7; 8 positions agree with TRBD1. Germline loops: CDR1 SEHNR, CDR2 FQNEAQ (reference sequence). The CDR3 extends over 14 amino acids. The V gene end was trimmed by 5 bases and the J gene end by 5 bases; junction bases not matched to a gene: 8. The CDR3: CASSPDRGRDEQYF. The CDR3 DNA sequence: TGTGCCAGCAGCCCCGACAGGGGCAGGGACGAGCAGTACTTC.

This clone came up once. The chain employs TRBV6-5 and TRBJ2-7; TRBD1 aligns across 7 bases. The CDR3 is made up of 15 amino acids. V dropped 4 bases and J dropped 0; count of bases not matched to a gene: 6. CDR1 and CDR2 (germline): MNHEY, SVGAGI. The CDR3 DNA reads TGTGCCAGCAGTTCGACAGGGTTCCGCTCCTACGAGCAGTACTTC. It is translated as CASSSTGFRSYEQYF.

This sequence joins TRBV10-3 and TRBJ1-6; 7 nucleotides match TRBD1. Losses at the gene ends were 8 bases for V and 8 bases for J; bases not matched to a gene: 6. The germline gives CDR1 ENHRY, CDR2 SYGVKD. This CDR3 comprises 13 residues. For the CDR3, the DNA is TGTGCCATCTCCCCCGACAGGGATTCACCCCTCCACTTT. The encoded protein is CAISPDRDSPLHF.

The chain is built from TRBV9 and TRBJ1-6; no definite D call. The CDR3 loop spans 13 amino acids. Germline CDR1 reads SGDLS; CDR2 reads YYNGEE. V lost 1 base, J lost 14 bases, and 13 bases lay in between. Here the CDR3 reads CASSVTNGGTLHF. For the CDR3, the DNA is TGTGCCAGCAGCGTAACAAACGGCGGAACCCTCCACTTT.

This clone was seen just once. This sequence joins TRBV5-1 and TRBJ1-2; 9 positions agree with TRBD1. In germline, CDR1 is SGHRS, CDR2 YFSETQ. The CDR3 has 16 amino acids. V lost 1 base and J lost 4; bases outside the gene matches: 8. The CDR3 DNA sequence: TGCGCCAGCAGCTTGAACGCACAGGGGGCAACCTATGGCTACACCTTC. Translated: CASSLNAQGATYGYTF.

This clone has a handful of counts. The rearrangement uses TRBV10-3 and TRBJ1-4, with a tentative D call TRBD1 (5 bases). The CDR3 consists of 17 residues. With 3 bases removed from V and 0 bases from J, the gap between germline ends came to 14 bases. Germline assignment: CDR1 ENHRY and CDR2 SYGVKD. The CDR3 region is CAISETSGDATNEKLFF. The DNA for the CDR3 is TGTGCCATCAGTGAAACCTCGGGGGATGCAACTAATGAAAAACTGTTTTTT.

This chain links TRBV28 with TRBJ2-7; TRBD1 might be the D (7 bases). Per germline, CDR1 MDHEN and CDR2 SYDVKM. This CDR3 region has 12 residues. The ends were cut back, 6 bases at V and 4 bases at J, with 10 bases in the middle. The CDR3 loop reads CASSQGGYEQYF. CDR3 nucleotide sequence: TGTGCCAGCAGCCAGGGGGGTTACGAGCAGTACTTC.

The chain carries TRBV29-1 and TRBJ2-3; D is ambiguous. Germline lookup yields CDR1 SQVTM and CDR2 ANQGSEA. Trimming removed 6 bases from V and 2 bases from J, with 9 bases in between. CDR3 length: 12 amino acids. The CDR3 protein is CSVEETTDTQYF. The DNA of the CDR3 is TGCAGCGTCGAGGAAACCACAGATACGCAGTATTTT.

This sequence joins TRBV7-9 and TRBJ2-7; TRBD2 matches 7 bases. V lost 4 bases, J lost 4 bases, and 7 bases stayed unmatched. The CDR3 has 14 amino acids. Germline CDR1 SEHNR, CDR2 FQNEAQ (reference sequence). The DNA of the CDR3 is TGTGCCAGCAGCTCCTCCCTGGGGGGGTACGAGCAGTACTTC. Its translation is CASSSSLGGYEQYF.

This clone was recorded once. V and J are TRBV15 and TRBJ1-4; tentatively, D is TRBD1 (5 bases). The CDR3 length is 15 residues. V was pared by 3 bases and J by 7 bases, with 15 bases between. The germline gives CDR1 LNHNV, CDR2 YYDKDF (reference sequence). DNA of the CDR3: TGTGCCACCAGCAGGCGGACACGATCGGTTGAAAAACTGTTTTTT. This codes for CATSRRTRSVEKLFF. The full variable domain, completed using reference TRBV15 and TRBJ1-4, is DAMVIQNPRYQVTQFGKPVTLSCSQTLNHNVMYWYQQKSSQAPKLLFHYYDKDFNNEADTPDNFQSRRPNTSFCFLDIRSPGLGDTAMYLCATSRRTRSVEKLFFGSGTQLSVL.

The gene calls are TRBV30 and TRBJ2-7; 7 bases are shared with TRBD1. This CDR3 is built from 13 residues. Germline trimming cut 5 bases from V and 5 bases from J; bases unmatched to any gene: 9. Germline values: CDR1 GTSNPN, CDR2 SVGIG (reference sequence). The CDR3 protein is CAWQPGQYDEQYF. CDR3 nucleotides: TGTGCCTGGCAACCGGGACAGTACGACGAGCAGTACTTC.

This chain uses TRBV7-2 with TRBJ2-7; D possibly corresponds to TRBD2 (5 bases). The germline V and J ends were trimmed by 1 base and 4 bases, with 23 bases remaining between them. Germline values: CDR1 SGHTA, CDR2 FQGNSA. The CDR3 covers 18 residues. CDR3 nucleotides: TGTGCCAGCAGCTTAGGGACGGGAAGGTCTAGGTTGTGGTACGAGCAGTACTTC. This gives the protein CASSLGTGRSRLWYEQYF.

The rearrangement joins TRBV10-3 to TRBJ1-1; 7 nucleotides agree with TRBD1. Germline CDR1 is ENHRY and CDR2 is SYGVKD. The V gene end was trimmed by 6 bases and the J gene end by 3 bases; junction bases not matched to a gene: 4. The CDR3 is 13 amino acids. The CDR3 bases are TGTGCCATCAGACCCACAGGGGACACTGAAGCTTTCTTT. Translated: CAIRPTGDTEAFF.

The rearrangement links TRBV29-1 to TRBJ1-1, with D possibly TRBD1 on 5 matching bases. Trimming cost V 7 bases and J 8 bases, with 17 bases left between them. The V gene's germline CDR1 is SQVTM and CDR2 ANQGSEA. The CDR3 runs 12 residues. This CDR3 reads CSAADGGGEAFF. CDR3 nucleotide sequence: TGCAGCGCCGCGGACGGGGGAGGAGAAGCTTTCTTT.

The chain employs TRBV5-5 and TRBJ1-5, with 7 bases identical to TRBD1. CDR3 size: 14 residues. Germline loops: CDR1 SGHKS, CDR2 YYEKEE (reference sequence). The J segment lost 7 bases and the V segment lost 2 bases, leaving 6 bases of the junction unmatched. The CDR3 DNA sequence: TGTGCCAGCAGCTTACCAGGGGGAGGCCAGCCCCAGCATTTT. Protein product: CASSLPGGGQPQHF. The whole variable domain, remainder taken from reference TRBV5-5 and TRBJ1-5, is DAGVTQSPTHLIKTRGQQVTLRCSPISGHKSVSWYQQVLGQGPQFIFQYYEKEERGRGNFPDRFSARQFPNYSSELNVNALLLGDSALYLCASSLPGGGQPQHFGDGTRLSIL.

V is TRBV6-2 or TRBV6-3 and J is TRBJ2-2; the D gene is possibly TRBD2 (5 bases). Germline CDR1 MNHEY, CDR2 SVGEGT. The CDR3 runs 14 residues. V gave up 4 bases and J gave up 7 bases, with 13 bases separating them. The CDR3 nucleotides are TGTGCCAGCAGTTTGGCCTTACGGGGCGGGGAGCTGTTTTTT. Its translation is CASSLALRGGELFF.

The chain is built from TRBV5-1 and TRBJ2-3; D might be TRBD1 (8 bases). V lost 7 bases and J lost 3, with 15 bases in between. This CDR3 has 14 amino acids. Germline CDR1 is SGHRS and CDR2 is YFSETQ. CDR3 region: CASSQGGTTDTQYF. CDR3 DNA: TGCGCCAGCTCACAGGGGGGGACAACAGATACGCAGTATTTT.